Shown below are 8 T cell receptor beta chains from a single sample sequenced in a study of cytomegalovirus exposure and HLA in healthy donors. Primers included in the PCR were 60 Vbeta and 13 Jbeta primers. TCRdb's copy holds only in-frame clones and misses some; the assay was immunoSEQ multiplex PCR. The data show around 280,000 clones, with around nine tenths seen just once and approximately 2.4% held by the top ten. Material: PBMCs. These receptors were collected from a woman aged 18-29 years in good health and CMV-seronegative.

The chain links TRBV19 to TRBJ2-7; possibly TRBD1 for D (6 bases). V lost 6 bases, J lost 0 bases, and 12 bases lay in between. The CDR3 extends over 14 amino acids. Germline V CDR1 and CDR2: LNHDA, SQIVND (reference sequence). In DNA, the CDR3 is TGTGCCAGTAGGACGCCAGGGGACTCCTACGAGCAGTACTTC. As protein: CASRTPGDSYEQYF.

V usage is TRBV5-1 and J usage is TRBJ1-1; 7 bases agree with TRBD1. CDR3 length: 13 residues. V lost 5 bases and J lost 3; bases outside the gene matches: 4. Per the germline V gene, CDR1 is SGHRS and CDR2 is YFSETQ. The CDR3 region has the DNA TGCGCCAGCAGGACAGGGTTAGACACTGAAGCTTTCTTT. Protein sequence: CASRTGLDTEAFF.

The rearrangement uses TRBV5-1 and TRBJ1-2; 7 bases map to TRBD1. Germline V gene sequence: CDR1 SGHRS, CDR2 YFSETQ. This CDR3 contains 13 residues. The ends lost 2 bases at V and 3 bases at J; junction bases unmatched: 1. CDR3 coding DNA: TGCGCCAGCAGCTTCGGACAGGACTATGGCTACACCTTC. Translated, it gives CASSFGQDYGYTF.

The chain has TRBV14 and TRBJ1-2, with TRBD1 matching 12 bases. The CDR3 covers 18 residues. CDR1 is SGHDN, CDR2 FVKESK, per germline. The trim removed 0 bases at V and 0 bases at J, leaving 5 bases unmatched. CDR3 nucleotides: TGTGCCAGCAGCCAAGATTGGGACAGGGGGCTACCTAACTATGGCTACACCTTC. Its protein product is CASSQDWDRGLPNYGYTF.

About this clone: A junction boundary mismatches the germline segment, possibly from a read error. This chain uses TRBV7-7 with TRBJ2-2; D possibly corresponds to TRBD2 (5 bases). The CDR3 totals 14 residues. The germline V gene encodes CDR1 SSHAT and CDR2 FNYEAQ (reference sequence). The CDR3 protein is CASSSGTNTGELFF. In DNA, the CDR3 is TGTGCTAGCAGCTCCGGGACGAACACCGGGGAGCTGTTTTTT.

The chain is built from TRBV5-4 and TRBJ2-3; 7 bases line up with TRBD1. The V segment lost 3 bases and the J segment 1 base; nucleotides outside the gene matches: 5. Looked up from germline, CDR1 is SGHNT and CDR2 is YYREEE (reference sequence). The CDR3 loop spans 15 amino acids. The CDR3 region is CASSSGTAGTDTQYF. As DNA, the CDR3 is TGTGCCAGCAGCTCCGGGACAGCCGGCACAGATACGCAGTATTTT. Full variable domain (rest looked up from reference TRBV5-4 and TRBJ2-3): ETGVTQSPTHLIKTRGQQVTLRCSSQSGHNTVSWYQQALGQGPQFIFQYYREEENGRGNFPPRFSGLQFPNYSSELNVNALELDDSALYLCASSSGTAGTDTQYFGPGTRLTVL.

The rearrangement uses TRBV6-5 and TRBJ1-4, with 10 positions matching TRBD1. Germline CDR1 reads MNHEY; CDR2 reads SVGAGI. The CDR3 covers 15 residues. The V gene end was trimmed by 7 bases and the J gene end by 6 bases; junction bases not matched to a gene: 8. CDR3 sequence reads: CASTRQGAGDEKLFF. The CDR3 DNA follows: TGTGCCAGCACCCGACAGGGGGCAGGGGATGAAAAACTGTTTTTT.

The genes are TRBV27 and TRBJ1-5; 7 nucleotides line up with TRBD1. This CDR3 is built from 16 residues. The V gene end was trimmed by 5 bases and the J gene end by 0 bases; junction bases not matched to a gene: 7. The germline gives CDR1 MNHEY, CDR2 SMNVEV (reference sequence). The DNA for the CDR3 is TGTGCCAGCAGTCGACAGGGCGATCATAGCAATCAGCCCCAGCATTTT. It is translated as CASSRQGDHSNQPQHF.